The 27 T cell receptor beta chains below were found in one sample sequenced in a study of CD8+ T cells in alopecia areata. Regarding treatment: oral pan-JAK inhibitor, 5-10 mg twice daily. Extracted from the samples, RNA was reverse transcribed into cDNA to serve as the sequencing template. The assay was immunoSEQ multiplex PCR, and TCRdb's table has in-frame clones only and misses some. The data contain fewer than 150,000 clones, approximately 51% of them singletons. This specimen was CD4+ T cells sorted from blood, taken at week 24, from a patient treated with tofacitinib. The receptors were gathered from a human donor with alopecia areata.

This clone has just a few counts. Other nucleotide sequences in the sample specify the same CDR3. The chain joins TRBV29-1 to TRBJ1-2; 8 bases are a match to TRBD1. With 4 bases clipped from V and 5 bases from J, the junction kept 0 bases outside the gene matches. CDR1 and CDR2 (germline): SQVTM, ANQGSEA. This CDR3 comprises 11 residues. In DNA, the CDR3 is TGCAGCGTTGGACAGGGGTATGGCTACACCTTC. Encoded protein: CSVGQGYGYTF.

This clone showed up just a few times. CDR3 DNA sequence: TGTGCCTGGACCAGGGATTTTGATCAGCCCCAGCATTTT. This gives the protein CAWTRDFDQPQHF. V is TRBV30 and J is TRBJ1-5, with D possibly being TRBD1 (5 bases). V lost 4 bases to trimming and J lost 5 bases, with 12 bases between them. The CDR3 sequence is 13 residues long. In germline, CDR1 is GTSNPN, CDR2 SVGIG (reference sequence).

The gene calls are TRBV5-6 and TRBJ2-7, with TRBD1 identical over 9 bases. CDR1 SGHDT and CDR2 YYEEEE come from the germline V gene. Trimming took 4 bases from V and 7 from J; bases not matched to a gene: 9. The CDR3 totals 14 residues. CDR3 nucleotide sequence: TGTGCCAGCAGCCTTACCGGGACAGGGCGGGAGCAGTACTTC. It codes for CASSLTGTGREQYF.

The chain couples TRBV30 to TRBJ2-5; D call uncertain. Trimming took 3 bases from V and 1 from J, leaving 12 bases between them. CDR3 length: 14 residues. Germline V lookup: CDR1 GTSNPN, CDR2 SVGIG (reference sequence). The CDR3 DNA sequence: TGTGCCTGGAGCTTCCGGGTAGTCCAAGAGACCCAGTACTTC. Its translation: CAWSFRVVQETQYF.

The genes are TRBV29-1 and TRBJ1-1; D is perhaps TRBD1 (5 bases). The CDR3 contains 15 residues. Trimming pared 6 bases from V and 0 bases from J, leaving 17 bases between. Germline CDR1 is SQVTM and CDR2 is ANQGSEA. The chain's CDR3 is CSVDPGYPMNTEAFF. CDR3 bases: TGCAGCGTGGACCCAGGGTACCCCATGAACACTGAAGCTTTCTTT.

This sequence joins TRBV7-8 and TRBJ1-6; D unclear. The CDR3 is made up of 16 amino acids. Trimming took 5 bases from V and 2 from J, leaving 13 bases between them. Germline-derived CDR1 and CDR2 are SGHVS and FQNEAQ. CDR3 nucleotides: TGTGCCAGCAGCCCCGGACGGATCACCTATAATTCACCCCTCCACTTT. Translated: CASSPGRITYNSPLHF. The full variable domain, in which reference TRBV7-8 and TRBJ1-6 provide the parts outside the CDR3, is GAGVSQSPRYKVAKRGQDVALRCDPISGHVSLFWYQQALGQGPEFLTYFQNEAQLDKSGLPSDRFFAERPEGSVSTLKIQRTQQEDSAVYLCASSPGRITYNSPLHFGNGTRLTVT.

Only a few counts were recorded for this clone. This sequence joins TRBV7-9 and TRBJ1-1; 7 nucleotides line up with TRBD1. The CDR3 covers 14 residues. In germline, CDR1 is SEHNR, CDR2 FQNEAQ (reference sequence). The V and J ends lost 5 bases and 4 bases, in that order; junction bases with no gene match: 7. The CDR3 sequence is CASSRSTGLTEAFF. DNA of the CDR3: TGTGCCAGCAGCCGTTCGACAGGGCTCACTGAAGCTTTCTTT. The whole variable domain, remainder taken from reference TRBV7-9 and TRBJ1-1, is DTGVSQNPRHKITKRGQNVTFRCDPISEHNRLYWYRQTLGQGPEFLTYFQNEAQLEKSRLLSDRFSAERPKGSFSTLEIQRTEQGDSAMYLCASSRSTGLTEAFFGQGTRLTVV.

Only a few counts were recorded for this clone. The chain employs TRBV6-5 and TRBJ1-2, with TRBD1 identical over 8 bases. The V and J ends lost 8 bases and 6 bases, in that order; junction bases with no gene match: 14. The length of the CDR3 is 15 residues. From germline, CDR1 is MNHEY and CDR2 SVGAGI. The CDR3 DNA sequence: TGTGCCAGCCTAGGGACAGGAAGTGGAAGGCATGGCTACACCTTC. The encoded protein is CASLGTGSGRHGYTF.

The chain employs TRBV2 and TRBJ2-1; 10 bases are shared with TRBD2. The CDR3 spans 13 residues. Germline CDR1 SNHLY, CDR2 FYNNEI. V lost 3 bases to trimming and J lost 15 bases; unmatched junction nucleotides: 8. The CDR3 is CASSDHGTSVWFF. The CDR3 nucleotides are TGTGCCAGCAGTGATCATGGGACTAGCGTTTGGTTCTTC.

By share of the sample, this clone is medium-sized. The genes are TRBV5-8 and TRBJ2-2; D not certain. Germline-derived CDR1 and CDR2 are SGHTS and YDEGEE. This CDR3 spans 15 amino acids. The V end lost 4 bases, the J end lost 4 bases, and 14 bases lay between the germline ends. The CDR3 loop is CASSRSWTVTGELFF. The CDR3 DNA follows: TGTGCCAGCAGCAGAAGCTGGACGGTCACCGGGGAGCTGTTTTTT.

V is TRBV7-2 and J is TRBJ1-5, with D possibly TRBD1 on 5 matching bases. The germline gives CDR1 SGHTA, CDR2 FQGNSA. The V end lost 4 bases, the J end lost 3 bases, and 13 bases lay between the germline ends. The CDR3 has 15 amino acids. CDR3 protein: CASSSYGGYNQPQHF. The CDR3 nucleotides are TGTGCCAGCAGCTCGTATGGGGGTTACAATCAGCCCCAGCATTTT.

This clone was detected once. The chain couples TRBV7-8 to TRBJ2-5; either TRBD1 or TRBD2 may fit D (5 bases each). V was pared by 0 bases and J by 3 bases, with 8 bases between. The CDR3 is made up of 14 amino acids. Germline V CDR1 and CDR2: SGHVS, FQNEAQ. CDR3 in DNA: TGTGCCAGCAGCTTAGCCGGGGCCAAAGAGACCCAGTACTTC. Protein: CASSLAGAKETQYF. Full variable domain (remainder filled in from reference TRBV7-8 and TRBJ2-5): GAGVSQSPRYKVAKRGQDVALRCDPISGHVSLFWYQQALGQGPEFLTYFQNEAQLDKSGLPSDRFFAERPEGSVSTLKIQRTQQEDSAVYLCASSLAGAKETQYFGPGTRLLVL.

CDR3 DNA sequence: TGCGCCAGCAGCCAAGTTTTCATGGGGACAGGACAAAACATTCAGTACTTC. Encoded protein: CASSQVFMGTGQNIQYF. The chain has TRBV4-1 and TRBJ2-4; 8 bases match TRBD1. This CDR3 contains 17 residues. Germline CDR1 and CDR2: MGHRA and YSYEKL. The J segment lost 5 bases and the V segment lost 1 base, leaving 10 bases of the junction unmatched.

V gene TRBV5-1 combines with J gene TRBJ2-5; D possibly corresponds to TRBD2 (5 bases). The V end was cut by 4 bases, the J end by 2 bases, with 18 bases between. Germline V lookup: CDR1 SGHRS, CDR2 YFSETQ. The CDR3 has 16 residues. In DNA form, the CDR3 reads TGCGCCAGCAGCGAAAACGGGCGAGGGTCGCAAGAGACCCAGTACTTC. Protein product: CASSENGRGSQETQYF.

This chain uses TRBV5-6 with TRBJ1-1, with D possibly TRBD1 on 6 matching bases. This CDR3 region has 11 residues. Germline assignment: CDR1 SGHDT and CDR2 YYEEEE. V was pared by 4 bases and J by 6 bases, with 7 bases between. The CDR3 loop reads CASSGTSEAFF. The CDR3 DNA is TGTGCCAGCAGCGGGACATCTGAAGCTTTCTTT.

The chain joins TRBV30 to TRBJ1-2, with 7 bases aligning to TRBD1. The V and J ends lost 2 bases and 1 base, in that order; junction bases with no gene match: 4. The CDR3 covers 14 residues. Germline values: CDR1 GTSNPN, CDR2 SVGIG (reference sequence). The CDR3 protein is CAWSPTGINYGYTF. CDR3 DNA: TGTGCCTGGAGTCCGACAGGGATTAACTATGGCTACACCTTC.

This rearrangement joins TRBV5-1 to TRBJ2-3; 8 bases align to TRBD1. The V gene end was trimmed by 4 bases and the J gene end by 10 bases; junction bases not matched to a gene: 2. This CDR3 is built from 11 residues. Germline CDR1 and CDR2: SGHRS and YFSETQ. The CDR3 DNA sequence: TGCGCCAGCAGCGCGGACAGGGCGCAGTATTTT. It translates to CASSADRAQYF.

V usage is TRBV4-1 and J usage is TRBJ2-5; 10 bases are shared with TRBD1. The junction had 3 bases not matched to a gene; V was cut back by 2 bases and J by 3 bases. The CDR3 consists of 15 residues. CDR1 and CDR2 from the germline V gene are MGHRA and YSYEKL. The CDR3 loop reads CASSQPGTGEETQYF. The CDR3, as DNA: TGCGCCAGCAGCCAACCCGGGACAGGGGAAGAGACCCAGTACTTC.

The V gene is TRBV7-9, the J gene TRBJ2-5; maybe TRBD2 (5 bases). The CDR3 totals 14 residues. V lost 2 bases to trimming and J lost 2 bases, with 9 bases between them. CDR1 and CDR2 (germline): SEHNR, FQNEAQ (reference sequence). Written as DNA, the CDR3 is TGTGCCAGCAGCTTATATCGGGATCAAGAGACCCAGTACTTC. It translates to CASSLYRDQETQYF. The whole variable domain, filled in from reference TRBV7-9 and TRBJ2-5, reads DTGVSQNPRHKITKRGQNVTFRCDPISEHNRLYWYRQTLGQGPEFLTYFQNEAQLEKSRLLSDRFSAERPKGSFSTLEIQRTEQGDSAMYLCASSLYRDQETQYFGPGTRLLVL.

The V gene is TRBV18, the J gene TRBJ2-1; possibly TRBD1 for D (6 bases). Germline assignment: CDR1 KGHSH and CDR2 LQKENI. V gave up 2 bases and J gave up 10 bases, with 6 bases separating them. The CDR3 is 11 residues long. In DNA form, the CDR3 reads TGTGCCAGCTCACCAGGGACAGAGCAGTTCTTC. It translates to CASSPGTEQFF.

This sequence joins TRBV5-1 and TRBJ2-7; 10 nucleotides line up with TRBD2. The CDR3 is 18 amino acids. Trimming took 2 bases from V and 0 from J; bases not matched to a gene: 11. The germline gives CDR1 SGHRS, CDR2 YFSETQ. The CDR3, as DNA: TGCGCCAGCAGCTTAGGAATAGCGGGGGGCCTAAGCTCCTACGAGCAGTACTTC. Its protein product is CASSLGIAGGLSSYEQYF.

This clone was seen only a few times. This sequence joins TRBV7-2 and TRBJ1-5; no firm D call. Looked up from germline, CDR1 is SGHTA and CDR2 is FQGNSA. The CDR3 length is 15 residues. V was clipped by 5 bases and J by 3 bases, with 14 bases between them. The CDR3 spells CASSLSGTDNQPQHF. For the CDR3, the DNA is TGTGCCAGCAGCCTCTCCGGCACGGACAATCAGCCCCAGCATTTT.

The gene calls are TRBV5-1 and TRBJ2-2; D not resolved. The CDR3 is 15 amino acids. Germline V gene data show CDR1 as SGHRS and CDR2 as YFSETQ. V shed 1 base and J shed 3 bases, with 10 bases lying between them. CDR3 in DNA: TGCGCCAGCAGCTTGTCGCCAGAAGACACCGGGGAGCTGTTTTTT. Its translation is CASSLSPEDTGELFF.

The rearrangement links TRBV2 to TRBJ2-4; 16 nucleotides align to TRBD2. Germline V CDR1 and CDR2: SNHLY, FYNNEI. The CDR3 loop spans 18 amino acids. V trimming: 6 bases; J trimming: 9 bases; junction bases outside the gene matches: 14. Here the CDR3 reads CASSAGLAGGPRGSIQYF. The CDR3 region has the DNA TGTGCCAGCAGCGCGGGACTAGCGGGGGGGCCCCGCGGAAGCATTCAGTACTTC.

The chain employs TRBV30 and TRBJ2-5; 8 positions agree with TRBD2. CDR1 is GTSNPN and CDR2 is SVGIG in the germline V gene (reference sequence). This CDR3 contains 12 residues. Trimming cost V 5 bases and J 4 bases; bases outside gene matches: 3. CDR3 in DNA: TGTGCCTGGTCACGGGGGGGAGAGACCCAGTACTTC. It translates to CAWSRGGETQYF. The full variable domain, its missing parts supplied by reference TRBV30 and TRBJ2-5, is SQTIHQWPATLVQPVGSPLSLECTVEGTSNPNLYWYRQAAGRGLQLLFYSVGIGQISSEVPQNLSASRPQDRQFILSSKKLLLSDSGFYLCAWSRGGETQYFGPGTRLLVL.

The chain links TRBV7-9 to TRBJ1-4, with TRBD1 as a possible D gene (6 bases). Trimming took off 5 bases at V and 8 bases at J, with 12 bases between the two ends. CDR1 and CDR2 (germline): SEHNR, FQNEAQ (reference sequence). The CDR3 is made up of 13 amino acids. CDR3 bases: TGTGCCAGCAGCCGAGGACAGACAGAAAAACTGTTTTTT. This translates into CASSRGQTEKLFF. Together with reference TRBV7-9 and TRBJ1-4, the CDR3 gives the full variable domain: DTGVSQNPRHKITKRGQNVTFRCDPISEHNRLYWYRQTLGQGPEFLTYFQNEAQLEKSRLLSDRFSAERPKGSFSTLEIQRTEQGDSAMYLCASSRGQTEKLFFGSGTQLSVL.

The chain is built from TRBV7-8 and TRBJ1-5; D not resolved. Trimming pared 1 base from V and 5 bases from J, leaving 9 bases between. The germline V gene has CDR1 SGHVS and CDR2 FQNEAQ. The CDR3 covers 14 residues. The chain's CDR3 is CASSLVPGDQPQHF. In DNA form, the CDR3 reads TGTGCCAGCAGCTTAGTTCCTGGGGATCAGCCCCAGCATTTT.